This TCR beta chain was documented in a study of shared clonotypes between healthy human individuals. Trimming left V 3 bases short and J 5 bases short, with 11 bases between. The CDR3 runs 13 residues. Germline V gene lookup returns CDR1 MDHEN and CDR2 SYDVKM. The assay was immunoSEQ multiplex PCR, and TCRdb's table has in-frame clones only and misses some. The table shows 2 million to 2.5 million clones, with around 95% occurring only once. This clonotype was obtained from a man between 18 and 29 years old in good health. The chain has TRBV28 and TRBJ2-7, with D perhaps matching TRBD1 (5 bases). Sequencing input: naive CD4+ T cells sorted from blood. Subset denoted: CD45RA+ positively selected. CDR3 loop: CASSLQGSNEQYF. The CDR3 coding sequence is TGTGCCAGCAGTTTGCAGGGTTCCAACGAGCAGTACTTC.